The following is a T cell receptor (beta chain) sequence with its context. This clone's antigen is unknown. It has no much larger one-base neighbor in the sample; base qualities were not kept. Trimming removed 0 bases from V and 8 bases from J; the gene matches leave 7 bases unexplained. The CDR3 has 15 amino acids, counting the end cysteine and phenylalanine. Of the read, only the CDR3 DNA is kept; its 45 bases are in frame from base 1. As encoded in the germline V gene, CDR1 is MNHEY while CDR2 is SVGAGI. This record comes from a study of blood T cell repertoires in COVID-19 (dated by TCRdb to the early 2020s). For the wider study: Samples from collaborators originated in the United States, Italy and Spain and spanned both the acute and convalescent phases of COVID-19. HLA class I and class II types, where available, came from metadata supplied by the sample provider rather than from assay-based typing. The repertoires were made available in a free public database intended to serve as a resource for research on the immune response to SARS-CoV-2. The samples were drawn from the first 160 participants of the ongoing ImmuneRACE study and from 950 to 1,500 subjects provided by 6 global collaborators. Deeply sampled blood TCRbeta repertoires from subjects exposed to, actively infected with, or recovered from COVID-19 were included in the dataset. A de-identified subject ID, COVID-19 status, age in years and sex were almost always included in the sample metadata. The prospective study material was composed of cDNA or gDNA derived from T cells, B-cell-depleted T cells, or PBMCs. General findings and caveats noted by the study authors: Clinical and demographic metadata were provided uncurated, with the amount varying by source and participant.

Each collaborating institution followed its own protocols to collect whole blood in K2EDTA tubes. For TCRbeta analysis, collaborators shipped samples as frozen whole blood, isolated PBMCs, or DNA extracted from either of those sample types. TCRbeta CDR3 regions were amplified from genomic DNA by means of the immunoSEQ Assay, a bias-controlled multiplex PCR. The authors' analysis ran thus. The number of nucleated cells in each sample was estimated from the amplification of reference gene primers within the assay. To quantify the absolute abundance of each unique TCRbeta CDR3 rearrangement, sequence reads were collapsed and filtered. For each sample, productive Simpson clonality was calculated by taking the square root of Simpson's diversity index across productive rearrangements. TCRdb carries this immuneACCESS record with in-frame sequences only. Its versions omit some clonotypes, under half of them owing to an unresolved V gene in the studies checked, with the rest unexplained. That table supplies the V and J calls and clone size; D and trimming were determined from the DNA. Counted in this sample were 80,000 to 95,000 clones; about 79% of them appeared once. The top ten constitute 4% to 5.5% of the sample.

This chain is built from TRBV6-5 and TRBJ1-2; 9 bases in between match TRBD1. The sequenced material came from peripheral blood. The receptor's source is a woman between 45 and 60 years old with acute or convalescent COVID-19. The bases are TGTGCCAGCAGTTACTCCCCGACAGGGGGAAGAGGCTACACCTTC. Its translation reads: CASSYSPTGGRGYTF.